These 14 T cell receptor beta chains were sequenced from one sample in a study of blood T cell repertoires in COVID-19. Measured with immunoSEQ multiplex PCR; TCRdb has only the in-frame clones, and not every one. The sample carries fewer than 350,000 clones, around 81% recorded once. What was sequenced was peripheral blood. Receptor source: a woman aged 60-70 years with active or convalescent COVID-19.

The genes are TRBV6-6 and TRBJ1-1; D might be TRBD1 (5 bases). The ends were cut back, 8 bases at V and 8 bases at J, with 18 bases in the middle. The CDR3 spans 13 residues. Germline V CDR1 and CDR2: MNHNY, SVGAGI (reference sequence). CDR3: CASGVTANNEAFF. The CDR3 DNA follows: TGTGCCAGCGGTGTGACAGCGAACAACGAAGCTTTCTTT.

This chain uses TRBV5-6 with TRBJ1-1; D ambiguous. V lost 0 bases, J lost 1 base, and 7 bases lay in between. The CDR3 runs 14 residues. Germline CDR1 reads SGHDT; CDR2 reads YYEEEE. The CDR3, as DNA: TGTGCCAGCAGCTTGGCGGGAAGGAACACTGAAGCTTTCTTT. Its translation is CASSLAGRNTEAFF.

The chain links TRBV2 to TRBJ1-5; 11 bases agree with TRBD1. With V trimmed by 6 bases and J by 4 bases, 2 bases remained unmatched. CDR3 length: 14 residues. CDR1 is SNHLY and CDR2 is FYNNEI in the germline V gene. The CDR3 DNA is TGTGCCAGCAGGGGACAGGGGGGAAATCAGCCCCAGCATTTT. Its translation: CASRGQGGNQPQHF.

The chain joins TRBV19 to TRBJ2-1; D remains unclear. The CDR3 is 10 residues long. V lost 10 bases and J lost 12, with 13 bases in between. CDR1 and CDR2 (germline): LNHDA, SQIVND (reference sequence). Here the CDR3 DNA reads TGTGCCACCAGCGCTCGTGGGCAGTTCTTC. It codes for CATSARGQFF.

This clone was observed a few times. Other DNA variants within this sample encode the same CDR3. This CDR3 reads CASSLGGREQYF. In DNA, the CDR3 is TGTGCCAGCAGTTTGGGGGGGAGAGAGCAGTACTTC. This chain uses TRBV6-5 with TRBJ2-7; TRBD2 aligns across 7 bases. CDR1 is MNHEY and CDR2 is SVGAGI in the germline V gene. The CDR3 is 12 residues long. V dropped 4 bases and J dropped 7; count of bases not matched to a gene: 4.

This clone is a singleton in its sample. V and J are TRBV12-5 and TRBJ2-7, with 9 nucleotides matching TRBD2. The CDR3 covers 17 residues. Trimming removed 0 bases from V and 2 bases from J; junction bases left unmatched: 8. The germline CDR1 and CDR2 sequences are LGHNT and FRNRAP. The CDR3 region has the DNA TGTGCTAGTGGTTTGGTCCCAGGCCAGCGGGGGGCCTACGAGCAGTACTTC. Amino acids: CASGLVPGQRGAYEQYF.

This clone has only a few counts. The chain is built from TRBV5-6 and TRBJ2-3, with 8 bases matching TRBD2. Germline CDR1 and CDR2: SGHDT and YYEEEE. Unmatched junction bases numbered 1, after V lost 1 base and J lost 0 bases. This CDR3 has 15 amino acids. DNA of the CDR3: TGTGCCAGCAGCTTGCGGGGGGGGAGCACAGATACGCAGTATTTT. It yields the protein CASSLRGGSTDTQYF. Full variable domain (remainder filled in from reference TRBV5-6 and TRBJ2-3): DAGVTQSPTHLIKTRGQQVTLRCSPKSGHDTVSWYQQALGQGPQFIFQYYEEEERQRGNFPDRFSGHQFPNYSSELNVNALLLGDSALYLCASSLRGGSTDTQYFGPGTRLTVL.

This chain uses TRBV4-1 with TRBJ1-3; the D gene is possibly TRBD1 (5 bases). V dropped 3 bases and J dropped 0 bases, with 15 bases sitting between them. The CDR3 spans 17 residues. Per germline, CDR1 MGHRA and CDR2 YSYEKL. The CDR3 DNA is TGCGCCAGCAGCCAGGCCCCGGGCAGGGACTCTGGAAACACCATATATTTT. This encodes CASSQAPGRDSGNTIYF.

The chain is built from TRBV7-2 and TRBJ2-7; D unclear. V was shortened by 2 bases and J by 7 bases, with 12 bases between the two germline ends. The CDR3 runs to 13 residues. CDR1 is SGHTA and CDR2 is FQGNSA in the germline V gene. The CDR3: CASSLTSPLEQYF. The CDR3 bases are TGTGCCAGCAGCTTAACTTCTCCTTTGGAGCAGTACTTC. The variable domain in full, with the rest retrieved from reference TRBV7-2 and TRBJ2-7, is GAGVSQSPSNKVTEKGKDVELRCDPISGHTALYWYRQSLGQGLEFLIYFQGNSAPDKSGLPSDRFSAERTGGSVSTLTIQRTQQEDSAVYLCASSLTSPLEQYFGPGTRLTVT.

Turning to this clone: Other nucleotide sequences in the sample specify the same CDR3. This rearrangement joins TRBV12-3 or TRBV12-4 to TRBJ2-7; D is unresolved. The CDR3 length is 11 residues. The V end was cut by 3 bases, the J end by 3 bases, with 3 bases between. The CDR3: CASSFSYEQYF. The DNA for the CDR3 is TGTGCCAGCAGTTTTAGCTACGAGCAGTACTTC.

V usage is TRBV19 and J usage is TRBJ2-1; D perhaps matches TRBD1 (6 bases). From germline, CDR1 is LNHDA and CDR2 SQIVND (reference sequence). The germline V and J ends were trimmed by 7 bases and 5 bases, with 15 bases remaining between them. The CDR3 has 14 residues. The CDR3, as DNA: TGTGCCAGTAAGCGGACAGTCGCCGACAATGAGCAGTTCTTC. Translating it yields CASKRTVADNEQFF.

V gene TRBV5-1 combines with J gene TRBJ2-2; TRBD1 is a possible D gene (5 bases). Germline V lookup: CDR1 SGHRS, CDR2 YFSETQ. This CDR3 is built from 13 residues. Trimming took off 5 bases at V and 3 bases at J, with 8 bases between the two ends. CDR3 nucleotide sequence: TGCGCCAGCAGACAAGGGGACACCGGGGAGCTGTTTTTT. As protein: CASRQGDTGELFF.

The genes are TRBV4-2 and TRBJ1-5; D is unresolved. V lost 0 bases, J lost 3 bases, and 3 bases lay in between. CDR1 and CDR2 (germline): LGHNA, YNFKEQ. CDR3 length: 13 amino acids. CDR3 sequence (DNA): TGTGCCAGCAGCCAAGATCACAATCAGCCCCAGCATTTT. It yields the protein CASSQDHNQPQHF.

The chain links TRBV19 to TRBJ1-6; 7 bases map to TRBD1. Germline V gene sequence: CDR1 LNHDA, CDR2 SQIVND (reference sequence). This CDR3 comprises 16 residues. The V segment lost 1 base and the J segment 7 bases; nucleotides outside the gene matches: 7. CDR3 in DNA: TGTGCCAGTAGTATAGCTCGGGGGACAGCAAATTCACCCCTCCACTTT. It yields the protein CASSIARGTANSPLHF.